This passage covers 10 T cell receptor beta chains from one sample sequenced in a study of T cell repertoires in cytomegalovirus infection (dated by TCRdb to the late 2010s). The reads were generated on an Illumina HiSeq 1500. TCRdb passed the public sequencing reads through fastp at Q25 and MiXCR, retaining productive beta sequences. Each CDR3 protein gets just one entry, which takes the most common genes and DNA from the rows behind it. Present in this sample are about 310,000 distinct CDR3 sequences, 15% to 20% of which were seen just once. The ten largest clonotypes hold more than 10% of the sample. The material sequenced was PBMCs. The receptor source for this set is a human donor in good health (CMV status not recorded). Some clones in this sample may be carry-over from other donors' samples.

This chain connects TRBV23-1 to TRBJ1-5; the match to TRBD1 covers 9 bases. TRBV23-1 is treated as an ORF (open reading frame) with a function not yet certain. J was trimmed by 0 bases and V by 3 bases; bases with no gene match: 15. This CDR3 region has 20 residues. The CDR3 coding sequence is TGCGCCAGCAGTCACTCGTATCCGGGACAGGGAATTAGTAGCAATCAGCCCCAGCATTTT. Translated, it gives CASSHSYPGQGISSNQPQHF.

Only a few counts were recorded for this clonotype. The chain joins TRBV10-2 to TRBJ2-7; 10 bases are shared with TRBD2. With 7 bases clipped from V and 4 bases from J, the junction kept 10 bases outside the gene matches. From germline, CDR1 is WSHSY and CDR2 SAAADI. The CDR3 loop spans 15 amino acids. CDR3 in DNA: TGCGCCAGCACCTCGTGGGTTAGCGGGGGGTACGAGCAGTACTTC. Protein product: CASTSWVSGGYEQYF.

Ten or more counts support this clonotype. The chain uses TRBV7-2 and TRBJ2-5, with 8 bases aligning to TRBD1. Germline loops: CDR1 SGHTA, CDR2 FQGNSA. The length of the CDR3 is 14 residues. The V gene end was trimmed by 5 bases and the J gene end by 6 bases; junction bases not matched to a gene: 8. Written as DNA, the CDR3 is TGTGCCAGCAGCGGCGGACAGGGTGGGCAGACCCAGTACTTC. The encoded protein is CASSGGQGGQTQYF.

V gene TRBV5-8 combines with J gene TRBJ2-7, with D perhaps TRBD1 (6 bases). Trimming removed 5 bases at V and 4 bases at J, with 19 bases between. The germline CDR1 and CDR2 sequences are SGHTS and YDEGEE. The CDR3 consists of 15 residues. CDR3 in DNA: TGTGCCAGCAGTCCGGACAGCGGAACTTCTTACGAGCAGTACTTC. This sequence encodes CASSPDSGTSYEQYF. Filled out from reference TRBV5-8 and TRBJ2-7, the complete variable domain reads EAGVTQSPTHLIKTRGQQATLRCSPISGHTSVYWYQQALGLGLQFLLWYDEGEERNRGNFPPRFSGRQFPNYSSELNVNALELEDSALYLCASSPDSGTSYEQYFGPGTRLTVT.

This chain connects TRBV5-1 to TRBJ2-5, with D hard to call. The V end lost 4 bases, the J end lost 5 bases, and 21 bases lay between the germline ends. The length of the CDR3 is 16 residues. Germline CDR1 SGHRS, CDR2 YFSETQ. Here the CDR3 DNA reads TGCGCCAGCAGCCCTCCGTCGGGCCCCGTGGGGGAGACCCAGTACTTC. The encoded protein is CASSPPSGPVGETQYF.

This clonotype was found many times. The genes are TRBV7-2 and TRBJ2-3; D is possibly TRBD2 (6 bases). V lost 0 bases to trimming and J lost 0 bases, with 10 bases between them. This CDR3 has 16 residues. The V gene's germline CDR1 is SGHTA and CDR2 FQGNSA. The CDR3 DNA follows: TGTGCCAGCAGCTTAGCATTGGGGACTAGCACAGATACGCAGTATTTT. Translation gives CASSLALGTSTDTQYF.

This clonotype was picked up a small number of times. This chain connects TRBV6-1 to TRBJ1-1; D gene uncertain. Germline CDR1 MNHNS, CDR2 SASEGT. The CDR3 runs to 16 residues. The V end lost 4 bases, the J end lost 0 bases, and 15 bases lay between the germline ends. CDR3 nucleotide sequence: TGTGCCAGCAGTGCGCCTGGAAGGTCTGTGAACACTGAAGCTTTCTTT. Its translation is CASSAPGRSVNTEAFF.

The rearrangement links TRBV20-1 to TRBJ1-1, with D unresolved. CDR3 length: 14 residues. Trimming shortened V by 7 bases and J by 3 bases, and 18 bases separated the two germline ends. Germline V gene sequence: CDR1 DFQATT, CDR2 SNEGSKA (reference sequence). CDR3 sequence (DNA): TGCAGTGTCCTTCTAGCTCTTTCGTACACTGAAGCTTTCTTT. Amino acid sequence: CSVLLALSYTEAFF.

This clonotype was recorded many times. The chain has TRBV12-3 or TRBV12-4 and TRBJ1-5; 10 nucleotides align to TRBD1. J lost 5 bases, V lost 5 bases, and 3 bases had no gene match. The CDR3 contains 14 residues. CDR3 sequence reads: CASSRTGGYQPQHF. The CDR3, as DNA: TGTGCCAGCAGTCGGACAGGGGGTTATCAGCCCCAGCATTTT.

This clonotype turned up a few times. The genes are TRBV6-5 and TRBJ1-1, with D possibly being TRBD1 (6 bases). Trimming took 4 bases from V and 1 from J, leaving 13 bases between them. Germline values: CDR1 MNHEY, CDR2 SVGAGI. The CDR3 totals 15 residues. DNA for the CDR3: TGTGCCAGCAGTTTCCTTGGGACACAGAACACTGAAGCTTTCTTT. Encoded protein: CASSFLGTQNTEAFF.